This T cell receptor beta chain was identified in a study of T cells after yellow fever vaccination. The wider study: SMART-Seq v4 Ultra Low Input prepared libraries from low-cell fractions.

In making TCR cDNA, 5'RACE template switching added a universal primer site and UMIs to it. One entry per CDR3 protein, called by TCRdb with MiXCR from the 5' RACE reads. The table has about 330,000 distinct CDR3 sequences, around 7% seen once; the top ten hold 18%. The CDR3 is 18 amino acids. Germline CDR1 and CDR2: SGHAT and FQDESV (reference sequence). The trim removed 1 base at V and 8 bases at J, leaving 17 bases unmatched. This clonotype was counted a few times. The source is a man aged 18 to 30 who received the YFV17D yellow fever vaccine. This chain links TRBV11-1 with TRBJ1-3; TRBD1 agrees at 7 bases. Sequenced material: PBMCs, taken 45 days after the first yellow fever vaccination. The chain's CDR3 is CASSLGGNGDSRTYTIYF. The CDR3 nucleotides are TGTGCCAGCAGCTTAGGTGGGAACGGGGACAGTCGGACCTACACCATATATTTT.